The source of this TCR beta chain is a study of T cell repertoires in cytomegalovirus infection. Study details: Public TCR beta signatures provided an indication of both CMV infection and a matching HLA type.

Concerning this clonotype itself: Its matching antigen is unknown.

TCRdb redid the calling of the reads with MiXCR, one entry per CDR3 protein. Of hundreds of thousands of distinct CDR3 sequences in the sample, approximately 30% were seen once. V lost 3 bases and J 1 base, leaving 9 bases between the germline ends. Germline lookup yields CDR1 MGHRA and CDR2 YSYEKL. The CDR3 is 14 amino acids. This chain joins TRBV4-1 and TRBJ1-1, with D hard to call. Specimen: cultured CD8+ T cells from PBMCs, collected from culture after CMV antigen stimulation. The receptor's source is a human donor in good health (CMV status not recorded). Some clones in this sample may be carry-over from other donors' samples. CDR3 DNA sequence: TGCGCCAGCAGCCAGGTGACGCCGAACACTGAAGCTTTCTTT. Amino acids: CASSQVTPNTEAFF.